The 21 T cell receptor beta chains listed next were all sequenced from one sample in a study of T-cell memory formation after mild COVID-19. TCRdb re-analysed the 5' RACE reads in MiXCR, keeping a single row per CDR3 protein. The sample lists about 320,000 distinct CDR3 sequences, roughly 13% occurring once. Sequencing input: PBMCs or a T cell subset sorted from them (not recorded which). The receptors shown here come from a young man who had mild COVID-19 (a few samples of this study predate the infection). Cell type and time point are not known.

The chain employs TRBV7-9 and TRBJ1-1; D not resolved. CDR1 SEHNR and CDR2 FQNEAQ come from the germline V gene (reference sequence). This CDR3 comprises 14 residues. V was trimmed by 4 bases and J by 0 bases, leaving 9 bases between them. The chain's CDR3 is CASSSEVMNTEAFF. The CDR3, as DNA: TGTGCCAGCAGCTCAGAAGTGATGAACACTGAAGCTTTCTTT.

The rearrangement joins TRBV7-2 to TRBJ2-5; possibly TRBD2 for D (6 bases). Looked up from germline, CDR1 is SGHTA and CDR2 is FQGNSA. This CDR3 is 14 amino acids long. The V end was cut by 5 bases, the J end by 5 bases, with 15 bases between. The CDR3 DNA reads as TGTGCCAGCAGCCCCGAGGCTCTAGCGGAGACCCAGTACTTC. It codes for CASSPEALAETQYF.

This clonotype has just a few counts. The chain is built from TRBV5-4 and TRBJ2-3; 11 positions agree with TRBD1. The CDR3 length is 16 residues. Germline assignment: CDR1 SGHNT and CDR2 YYREEE (reference sequence). V was clipped by 3 bases and J by 2 bases; unmatched bases: 5. The DNA for the CDR3 is TGTGCCAGCAGCTCGCCGGGACAGGGGGTCACAGATACGCAGTATTTT. Translated: CASSSPGQGVTDTQYF.

The chain recombines TRBV10-3 with TRBJ1-2, with D possibly being TRBD1 (6 bases). Trimming pared 3 bases from V and 8 bases from J, leaving 13 bases between. This CDR3 region has 13 residues. CDR1 ENHRY and CDR2 SYGVKD come from the germline V gene. The CDR3 DNA sequence: TGTGCCATCAGTGATTTGGACAGCTGGGGCTACACCTTC. Encoded protein: CAISDLDSWGYTF.

There are a few counts of this clonotype. The chain recombines TRBV4-2 with TRBJ2-3, with 7 bases lining up with TRBD2. The length of the CDR3 is 17 residues. The germline CDR1 and CDR2 sequences are LGHNA and YNFKEQ. Trimming removed 1 base from V and 3 bases from J; junction bases left unmatched: 10. The CDR3: CASSQVSLAAGTDTQYF. The CDR3 nucleotides read TGTGCCAGCAGCCAAGTATCTCTAGCGGCAGGGACAGATACGCAGTATTTT.

The chain couples TRBV12-3 or TRBV12-4 to TRBJ1-5, with a tentative D call TRBD1 (5 bases). V dropped 0 bases and J dropped 9 bases, with 18 bases sitting between them. This CDR3 has 16 residues. The CDR3 spells CASSLALADTIPPQHF. The CDR3 coding sequence is TGTGCCAGCAGTTTAGCGCTTGCGGACACCATACCGCCCCAGCATTTT.

The chain recombines TRBV7-2 with TRBJ2-7, with D perhaps TRBD1 or TRBD2 (6 bases each). The germline CDR1 and CDR2 sequences are SGHTA and FQGNSA. The CDR3 contains 14 residues. The V end was cut by 7 bases, the J end by 7 bases, with 20 bases between. CDR3 nucleotides: TGTGCCAGCACCGGAGGGGACACCATGAAAGAGCAGTACTTC. Its translation is CASTGGDTMKEQYF.

The V gene is TRBV5-1, the J gene TRBJ2-7; possibly TRBD1 or TRBD2 for D (5 bases each). Germline CDR1 SGHRS, CDR2 YFSETQ. Trimming pared 2 bases from V and 3 bases from J, leaving 15 bases between. This CDR3 contains 15 residues. This chain's CDR3 is CASSFGPMGDYEQYV. The CDR3 DNA follows: TGCGCCAGCAGCTTTGGGCCCATGGGGGACTACGAGCAGTACGTC.

This chain joins TRBV10-3 and TRBJ1-1; D uncertain. With 4 bases removed from V and 8 bases from J, the gap between germline ends came to 11 bases. CDR3 length: 12 residues. Germline V CDR1 and CDR2: ENHRY, SYGVKD. The chain's CDR3 is CAISVEGREAFF. DNA for the CDR3: TGTGCCATCAGTGTCGAGGGAAGGGAAGCTTTCTTT.

In nucleotides, the CDR3 is TGTGCCAGCAGTTACTCGAGACAGCTCATACAAGAGACCCAGTACTTC. Its protein product is CASSYSRQLIQETQYF. The chain joins TRBV6-5 to TRBJ2-5; weak D call: TRBD1 (5 bases). V lost 0 bases to trimming and J lost 2 bases, with 13 bases between them. The CDR3 has 16 amino acids. Germline assignment: CDR1 MNHEY and CDR2 SVGAGI.

This chain connects TRBV30 to TRBJ1-1; a weak D match, TRBD1 (5 bases). The germline CDR1 and CDR2 sequences are GTSNPN and SVGIG (reference sequence). The CDR3 loop spans 12 amino acids. The V and J ends lost 7 bases and 4 bases respectively, with 13 bases between them. CDR3 DNA: TGTGCCTTCCCCGGGGGAGGCACTGAAGCTTTCTTT. The encoded protein is CAFPGGGTEAFF.

This clonotype was counted a few times. The chain has TRBV7-2 and TRBJ1-2, with 8 bases lining up with TRBD1. Looked up from germline, CDR1 is SGHTA and CDR2 is FQGNSA. The V gene end was trimmed by 1 base and the J gene end by 3 bases; junction bases not matched to a gene: 4. The CDR3 consists of 15 residues. The CDR3: CASSLGQGADYGYTF. The CDR3 DNA is TGTGCCAGCAGCTTAGGGCAGGGGGCTGACTATGGCTACACCTTC.

V gene TRBV20-1 combines with J gene TRBJ2-3, with 8 bases matching TRBD2. CDR1 is DFQATT and CDR2 is SNEGSKA in the germline V gene (reference sequence). The CDR3 sequence is 13 residues long. Trimming cost V 3 bases and J 4 bases; bases outside gene matches: 3. The DNA for the CDR3 is TGCAGTGCTAGCGGGGGGGCCCCAGATACGCAGTATTTT. The encoded protein is CSASGGAPDTQYF.

This clonotype was seen ten or more times. The V and J genes are TRBV5-1 and TRBJ2-7; 8 bases map to TRBD1. In germline, CDR1 is SGHRS, CDR2 YFSETQ. The CDR3 is made up of 16 amino acids. V shed 0 bases, J shed 2 bases, and the junction held 7 bases outside the gene matches. For the CDR3, the DNA is TGCGCCAGCAGCTTGGGTTGGGACAGGACTACCTACGAGCAGTACTTC. Translation gives CASSLGWDRTTYEQYF.

The chain has TRBV12-3 or TRBV12-4 and TRBJ2-2; the D is unclear. The CDR3 is 11 residues long. V dropped 7 bases and J dropped 8 bases, with 8 bases sitting between them. The CDR3: CASTQVGELFF. CDR3 DNA sequence: TGTGCCAGCACCCAAGTTGGGGAGCTGTTTTTT.

The chain uses TRBV15 and TRBJ2-2; TRBD1 or TRBD2 may be the D gene (6 bases each). The germline CDR1 and CDR2 sequences are LNHNV and YYDKDF (reference sequence). The CDR3 is 15 amino acids. V dropped 6 bases and J dropped 4 bases, with 15 bases sitting between them. Here the CDR3 DNA reads TGTGCCACCAGAGGGGGGCCTTCCCCCACCGGGGAGCTGTTTTTT. Protein sequence: CATRGGPSPTGELFF.

This clonotype appeared a few times. The chain combines TRBV7-9 with TRBJ1-2, with TRBD1 as a possible D gene (5 bases). With 3 bases removed from V and 7 bases from J, the gap between germline ends came to 21 bases. The CDR3 has 16 amino acids. Germline lookup yields CDR1 SEHNR and CDR2 FQNEAQ (reference sequence). In DNA form, the CDR3 reads TGTGCCAGCAGCTTGGGGGATGGGCCCGACACGGCTGGCTACACCTTC. Protein sequence: CASSLGDGPDTAGYTF.

This clonotype was recorded a few times. The rearrangement joins TRBV20-1 to TRBJ2-7, with no clear D. Trimming removed 7 bases at V and 1 base at J, with 8 bases between. The CDR3 loop spans 11 amino acids. Looked up from germline, CDR1 is DFQATT and CDR2 is SNEGSKA (reference sequence). The CDR3 DNA sequence: TGCAGTGTGCTGGGGTCCTACGAGCAGTACTTC. Translating gives CSVLGSYEQYF.

The chain recombines TRBV12-3 or TRBV12-4 with TRBJ1-1; the D gene is possibly TRBD1 (6 bases). Between the trimmed V and J ends, which lost 5 bases and 6 bases, there was a span of 13 bases. The CDR3 has 13 residues. DNA for the CDR3: TGTGCCAGCAGTAAAACAGGGATGTCTGAAGCTTTCTTT. Translation gives CASSKTGMSEAFF.

A word on this clonotype: A much more abundant neighbour one base away suggests this may be a read error. J is TRBJ1-1 and V is TRBV18, with D hard to call. The germline V gene has CDR1 KGHSH and CDR2 LQKENI. Trimming removed 8 bases from V and 0 bases from J, with 7 bases in between. This CDR3 is built from 12 residues. This CDR3 reads CASRAMNTEAFF. The CDR3, as DNA: TGTGCCAGCAGGGCCATGAACACTGAAGCTTTCTTT.

This clonotype was recorded at least ten times. The chain is built from TRBV12-3 or TRBV12-4 and TRBJ2-7; no clear D gene. The length of the CDR3 is 14 residues. V lost 5 bases, J lost 0 bases, and 11 bases lay in between. CDR3 coding DNA: TGTGCCAGCAGTCCCGGACGTTCCTCCTACGAGCAGTACTTC. The encoded protein is CASSPGRSSYEQYF.